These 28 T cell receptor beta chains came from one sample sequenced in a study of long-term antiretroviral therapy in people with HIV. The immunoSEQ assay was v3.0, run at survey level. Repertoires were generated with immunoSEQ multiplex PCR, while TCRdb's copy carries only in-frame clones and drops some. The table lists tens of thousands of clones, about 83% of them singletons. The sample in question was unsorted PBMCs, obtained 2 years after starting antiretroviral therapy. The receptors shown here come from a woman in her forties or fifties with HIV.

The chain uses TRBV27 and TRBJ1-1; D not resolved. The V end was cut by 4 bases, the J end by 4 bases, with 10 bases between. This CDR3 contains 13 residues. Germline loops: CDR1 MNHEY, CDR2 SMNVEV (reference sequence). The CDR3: CASSSLWPTEAFF. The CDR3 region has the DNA TGTGCCAGCAGTTCTCTCTGGCCCACTGAAGCTTTCTTT.

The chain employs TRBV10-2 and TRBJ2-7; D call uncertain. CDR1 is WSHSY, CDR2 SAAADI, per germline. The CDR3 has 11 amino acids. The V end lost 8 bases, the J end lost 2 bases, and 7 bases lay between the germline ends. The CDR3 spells CASRRAYEQYF. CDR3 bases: TGCGCCAGCCGACGGGCCTACGAGCAGTACTTC.

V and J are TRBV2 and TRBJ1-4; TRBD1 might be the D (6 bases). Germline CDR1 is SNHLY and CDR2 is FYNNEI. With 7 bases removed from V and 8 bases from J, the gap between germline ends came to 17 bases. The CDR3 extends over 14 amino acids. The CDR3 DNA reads TGTGCCAGCACCCGAGGCGGGGGGCGGGAAAAACTGTTTTTT. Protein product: CASTRGGGREKLFF.

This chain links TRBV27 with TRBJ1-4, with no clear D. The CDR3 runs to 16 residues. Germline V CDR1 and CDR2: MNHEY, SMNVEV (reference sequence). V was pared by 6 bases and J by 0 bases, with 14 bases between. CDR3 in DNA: TGTGCCAGCAGAACCGCCCAGGAGGCAACTAATGAAAAACTGTTTTTT. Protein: CASRTAQEATNEKLFF.

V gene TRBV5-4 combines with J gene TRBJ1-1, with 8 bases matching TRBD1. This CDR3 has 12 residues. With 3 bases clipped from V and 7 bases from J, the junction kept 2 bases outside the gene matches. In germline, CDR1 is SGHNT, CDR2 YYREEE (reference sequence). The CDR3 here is CASSWGTGEAFF. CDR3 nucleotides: TGTGCCAGCAGCTGGGGGACAGGTGAAGCTTTCTTT.

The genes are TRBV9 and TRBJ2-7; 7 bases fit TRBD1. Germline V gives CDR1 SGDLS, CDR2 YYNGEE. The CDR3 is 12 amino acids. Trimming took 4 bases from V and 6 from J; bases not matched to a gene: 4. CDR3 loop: CASSLTGAEQYF. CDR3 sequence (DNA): TGTGCCAGCAGCCTTACAGGGGCCGAGCAGTACTTC.

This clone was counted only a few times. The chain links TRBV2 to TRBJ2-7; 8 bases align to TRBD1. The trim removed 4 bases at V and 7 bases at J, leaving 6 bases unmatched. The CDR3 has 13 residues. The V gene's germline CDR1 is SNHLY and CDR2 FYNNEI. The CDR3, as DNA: TGTGCCAGCAGTGGACAGGGGATGGGGGAGCAGTACGTC. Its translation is CASSGQGMGEQYV.

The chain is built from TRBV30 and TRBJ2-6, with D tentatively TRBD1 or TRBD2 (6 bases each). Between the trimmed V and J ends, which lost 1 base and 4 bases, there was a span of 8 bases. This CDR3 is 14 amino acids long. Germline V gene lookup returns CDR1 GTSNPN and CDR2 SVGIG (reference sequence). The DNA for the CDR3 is TGTGCCTGGAGTGGGGGGGCCGGGGCCAACGTCCTGACTTTC. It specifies CAWSGGAGANVLTF.

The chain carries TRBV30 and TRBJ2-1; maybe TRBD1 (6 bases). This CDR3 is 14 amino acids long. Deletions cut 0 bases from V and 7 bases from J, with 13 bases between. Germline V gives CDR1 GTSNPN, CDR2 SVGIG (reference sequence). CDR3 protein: CAWSVDRTKNEQFF. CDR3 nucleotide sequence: TGTGCCTGGAGTGTAGACAGGACGAAGAATGAGCAGTTCTTC.

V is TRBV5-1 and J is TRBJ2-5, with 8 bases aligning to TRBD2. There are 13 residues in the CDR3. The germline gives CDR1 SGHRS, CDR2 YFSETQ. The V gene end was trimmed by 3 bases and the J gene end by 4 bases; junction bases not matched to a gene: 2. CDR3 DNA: TGCGCCAGCAGCTCTCGGGGGGGAGAGACCCAGTACTTC. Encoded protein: CASSSRGGETQYF.

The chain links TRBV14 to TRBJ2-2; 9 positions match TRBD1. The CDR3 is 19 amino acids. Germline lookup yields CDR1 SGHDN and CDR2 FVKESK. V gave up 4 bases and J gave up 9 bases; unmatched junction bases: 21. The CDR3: CASSRDPSKPGQGPRELFF. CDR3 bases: TGTGCCAGCAGCCGGGACCCTTCTAAACCGGGACAGGGTCCCAGGGAGCTGTTTTTT.

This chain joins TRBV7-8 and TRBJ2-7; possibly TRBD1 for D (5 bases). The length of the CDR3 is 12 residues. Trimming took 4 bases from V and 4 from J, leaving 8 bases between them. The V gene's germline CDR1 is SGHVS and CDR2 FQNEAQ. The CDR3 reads CASSSGKYEQYF. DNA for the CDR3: TGTGCCAGCAGCTCAGGGAAATACGAGCAGTACTTC.

CDR3 loop: CATSRVRQGLTEAFF. The CDR3 region has the DNA TGTGCCACCAGCAGAGTAAGGCAGGGGCTAACTGAAGCTTTCTTT. The chain uses TRBV15 and TRBJ1-1, with TRBD1 as a possible D gene (6 bases). Germline V CDR1 and CDR2: LNHNV, YYDKDF (reference sequence). V lost 1 base, J lost 5 bases, and 14 bases lay in between. This CDR3 region has 15 residues.

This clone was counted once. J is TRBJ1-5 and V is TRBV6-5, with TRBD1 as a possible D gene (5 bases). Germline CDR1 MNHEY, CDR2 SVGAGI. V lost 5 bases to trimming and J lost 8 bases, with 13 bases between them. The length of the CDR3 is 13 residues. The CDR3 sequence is CASSLRRGEPQHF. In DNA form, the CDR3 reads TGTGCCAGCAGTCTCAGGAGGGGAGAGCCCCAGCATTTT.

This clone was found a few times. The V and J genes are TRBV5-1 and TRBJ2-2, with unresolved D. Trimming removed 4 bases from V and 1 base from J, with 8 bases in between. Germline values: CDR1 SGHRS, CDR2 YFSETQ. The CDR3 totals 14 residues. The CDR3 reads CASSPDGNTGELFF. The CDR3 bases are TGCGCCAGCAGCCCCGATGGGAACACCGGGGAGCTGTTTTTT. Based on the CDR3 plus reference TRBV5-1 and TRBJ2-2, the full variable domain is KAGVTQTPRYLIKTRGQQVTLSCSPISGHRSVSWYQQTPGQGLQFLFEYFSETQRNKGNFPGRFSGRQFSNSRSEMNVSTLELGDSALYLCASSPDGNTGELFFGEGSRLTVL.

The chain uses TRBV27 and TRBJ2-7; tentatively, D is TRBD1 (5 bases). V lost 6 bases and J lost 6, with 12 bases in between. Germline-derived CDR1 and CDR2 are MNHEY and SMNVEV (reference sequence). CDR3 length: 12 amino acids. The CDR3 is CASRSLGAEQYF. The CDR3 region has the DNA TGTGCCAGCAGGTCATTAGGGGCCGAGCAGTACTTC.

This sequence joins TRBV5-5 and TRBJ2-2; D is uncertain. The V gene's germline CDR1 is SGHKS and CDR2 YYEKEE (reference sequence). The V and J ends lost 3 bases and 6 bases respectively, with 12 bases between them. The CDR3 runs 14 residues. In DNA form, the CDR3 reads TGTGCCAGCAGCTACCAATCACGATCCGGGGAGCTGTTTTTT. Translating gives CASSYQSRSGELFF.

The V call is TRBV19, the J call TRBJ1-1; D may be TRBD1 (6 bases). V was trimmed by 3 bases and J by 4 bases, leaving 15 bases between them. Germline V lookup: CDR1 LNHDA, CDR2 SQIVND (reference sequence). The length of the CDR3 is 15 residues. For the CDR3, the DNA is TGTGCCAGTAGTATTGATACAGGGTTGGGCACTGAAGCTTTCTTT. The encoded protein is CASSIDTGLGTEAFF. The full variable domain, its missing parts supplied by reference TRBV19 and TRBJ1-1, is DGGITQSPKYLFRKEGQNVTLSCEQNLNHDAMYWYRQDPGQGLRLIYYSQIVNDFQKGDIAEGYSVSREKKESFPLTVTSAQKNPTAFYLCASSIDTGLGTEAFFGQGTRLTVV.

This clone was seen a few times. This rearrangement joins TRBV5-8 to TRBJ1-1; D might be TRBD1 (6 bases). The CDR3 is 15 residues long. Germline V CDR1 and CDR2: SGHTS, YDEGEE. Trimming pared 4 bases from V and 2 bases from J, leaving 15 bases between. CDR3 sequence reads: CASSLYRGGNTEAFF. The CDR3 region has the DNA TGTGCCAGCAGCCTTTATCGGGGGGGCAACACTGAAGCTTTCTTT.

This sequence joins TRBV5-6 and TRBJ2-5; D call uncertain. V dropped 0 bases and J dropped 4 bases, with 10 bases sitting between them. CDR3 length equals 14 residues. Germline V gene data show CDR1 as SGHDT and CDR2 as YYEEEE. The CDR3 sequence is CASSLVRVSETQYF. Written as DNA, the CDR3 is TGTGCCAGCAGCTTGGTTAGGGTATCAGAGACCCAGTACTTC.

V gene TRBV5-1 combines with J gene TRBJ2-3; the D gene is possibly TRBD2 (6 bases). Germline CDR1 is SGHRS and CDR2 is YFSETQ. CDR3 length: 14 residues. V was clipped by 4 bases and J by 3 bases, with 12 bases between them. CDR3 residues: CASSTGVATDTQYF. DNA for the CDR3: TGCGCCAGCAGCACGGGGGTTGCGACAGATACGCAGTATTTT.

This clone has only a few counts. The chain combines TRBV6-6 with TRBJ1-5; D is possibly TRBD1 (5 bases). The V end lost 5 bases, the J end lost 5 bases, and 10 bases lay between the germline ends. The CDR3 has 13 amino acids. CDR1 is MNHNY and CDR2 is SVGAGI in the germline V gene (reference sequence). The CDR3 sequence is CASSLGGYQPQHF. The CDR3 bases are TGTGCCAGCAGTCTGGGGGGGTATCAGCCCCAGCATTTT.

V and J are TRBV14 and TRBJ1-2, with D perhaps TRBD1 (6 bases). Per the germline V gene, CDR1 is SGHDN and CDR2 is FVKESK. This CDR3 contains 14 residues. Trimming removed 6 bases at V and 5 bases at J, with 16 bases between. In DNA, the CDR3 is TGTGCCAGCAGTCGGACAGACCCCGTGTATGGCTACACCTTC. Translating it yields CASSRTDPVYGYTF.

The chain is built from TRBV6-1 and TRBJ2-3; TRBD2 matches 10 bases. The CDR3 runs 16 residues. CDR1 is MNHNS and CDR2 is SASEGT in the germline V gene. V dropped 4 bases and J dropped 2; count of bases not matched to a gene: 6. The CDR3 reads CASSADSGGFTDTQYF. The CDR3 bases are TGTGCCAGCAGTGCAGATAGCGGGGGGTTCACAGATACGCAGTATTTT.

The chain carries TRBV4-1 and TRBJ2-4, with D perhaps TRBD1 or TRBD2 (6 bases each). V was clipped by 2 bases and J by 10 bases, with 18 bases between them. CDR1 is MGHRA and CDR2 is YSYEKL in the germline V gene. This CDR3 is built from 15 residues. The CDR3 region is CASSQHLGGKRIQYF. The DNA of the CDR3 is TGCGCCAGCAGCCAACACTTAGGGGGGAAACGGATTCAGTACTTC.

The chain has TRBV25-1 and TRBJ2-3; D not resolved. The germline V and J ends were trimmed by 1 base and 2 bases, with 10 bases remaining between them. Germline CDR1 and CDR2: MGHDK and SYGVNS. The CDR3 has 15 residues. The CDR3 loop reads CASSEWLDHTDTQYF. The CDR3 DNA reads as TGTGCCAGCAGTGAATGGTTGGATCACACAGATACGCAGTATTTT.

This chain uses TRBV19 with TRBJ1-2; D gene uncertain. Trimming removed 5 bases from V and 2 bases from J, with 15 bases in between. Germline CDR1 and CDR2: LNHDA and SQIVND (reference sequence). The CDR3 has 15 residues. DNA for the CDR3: TGTGCCAGTAGTGAAAAGCCCGGGAAGAACTATGGCTACACCTTC. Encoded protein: CASSEKPGKNYGYTF.

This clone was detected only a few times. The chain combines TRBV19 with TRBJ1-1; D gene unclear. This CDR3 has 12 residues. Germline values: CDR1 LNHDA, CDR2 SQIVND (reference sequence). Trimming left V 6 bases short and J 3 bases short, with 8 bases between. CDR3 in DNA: TGTGCCAGTAGCGACATCTACACTGAAGCTTTCTTT. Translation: CASSDIYTEAFF.